Listed here are 2 T cell receptor beta chains from one sample, sequenced in a study of cytomegalovirus exposure and HLA in healthy donors. The primer mix had 60 Vbeta and 13 Jbeta primers. Sequenced by immunoSEQ multiplex PCR; TCRdb stores in-frame clones only, minus some. Among over 150,000 clones listed, around 80% were seen once. The sequenced sample consisted of PBMCs. These receptors originate from a young woman in good health and CMV-seropositive.

The chain combines TRBV2 with TRBJ2-2; no clear D. V dropped 5 bases and J dropped 3 bases, with 10 bases sitting between them. CDR3 length: 14 residues. Germline loops: CDR1 SNHLY, CDR2 FYNNEI. DNA for the CDR3: TGTGCCAGCAGTAGTGCTAGAGACACCGGGGAGCTGTTTTTT. Its translation is CASSSARDTGELFF.

This clone was recorded only once. The chain couples TRBV20-1 to TRBJ2-7; the D gene is possibly TRBD2 (5 bases). This CDR3 comprises 11 residues. Trimming shortened V by 7 bases and J by 1 base, and 8 bases separated the two germline ends. In germline, CDR1 is DFQATT, CDR2 SNEGSKA (reference sequence). CDR3 nucleotides: TGCAGTGGACGGGAATCCTACGAGCAGTACTTC. It is translated as CSGRESYEQYF.